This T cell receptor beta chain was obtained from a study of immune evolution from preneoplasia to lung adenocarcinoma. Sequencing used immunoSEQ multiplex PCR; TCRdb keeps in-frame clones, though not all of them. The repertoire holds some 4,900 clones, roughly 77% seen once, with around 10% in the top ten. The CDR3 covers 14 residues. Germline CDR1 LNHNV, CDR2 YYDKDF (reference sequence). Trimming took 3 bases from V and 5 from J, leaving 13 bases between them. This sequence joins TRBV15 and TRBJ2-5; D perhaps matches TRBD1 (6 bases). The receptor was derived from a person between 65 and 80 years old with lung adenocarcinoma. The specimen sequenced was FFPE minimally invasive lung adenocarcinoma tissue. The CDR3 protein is CATSSTGRWETQYF. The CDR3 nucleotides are TGTGCCACCAGCAGTACAGGGCGGTGGGAGACCCAGTACTTC.